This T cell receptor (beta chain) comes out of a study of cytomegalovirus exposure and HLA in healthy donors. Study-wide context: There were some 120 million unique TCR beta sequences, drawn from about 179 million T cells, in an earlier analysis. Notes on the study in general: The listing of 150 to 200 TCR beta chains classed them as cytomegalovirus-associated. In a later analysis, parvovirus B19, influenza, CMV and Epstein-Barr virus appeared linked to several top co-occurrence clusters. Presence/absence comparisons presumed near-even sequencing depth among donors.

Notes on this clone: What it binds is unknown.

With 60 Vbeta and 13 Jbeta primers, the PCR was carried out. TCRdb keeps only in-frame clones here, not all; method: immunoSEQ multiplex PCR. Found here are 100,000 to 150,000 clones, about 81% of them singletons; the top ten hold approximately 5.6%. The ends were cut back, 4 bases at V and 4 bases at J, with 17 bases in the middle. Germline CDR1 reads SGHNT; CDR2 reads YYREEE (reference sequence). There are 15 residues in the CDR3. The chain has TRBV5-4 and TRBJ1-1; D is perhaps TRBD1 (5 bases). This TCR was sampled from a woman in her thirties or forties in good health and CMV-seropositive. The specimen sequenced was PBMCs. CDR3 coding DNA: TGTGCCAGCAGCCCTCGTGGCAGGGCGGCCACTGAAGCTTTCTTT. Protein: CASSPRGRAATEAFF.